Sequencing of this T cell receptor beta chain was carried out in a study of blood T cell repertoires in COVID-19. Sequenced by immunoSEQ multiplex PCR; TCRdb stores in-frame clones only, minus some. The data contain 370,000 or so clones, about 89% of them singletons. This CDR3 is built from 15 residues. Between the trimmed V and J ends, which lost 5 bases and 7 bases, there was a span of 20 bases. Germline assignment: CDR1 SGHAT and CDR2 FQNNGV. This clonotype originated in a young man who had recovered from COVID-19. The sequenced sample was PBMCs or T cells enriched from blood (not recorded which). V usage is TRBV11-2 and J usage is TRBJ1-1, with unresolved D. The CDR3, as DNA: TGTGCCAGCAGCCCGAATAAGAACAGCGGACGTGAAGCTTTCTTT. Amino acid sequence: CASSPNKNSGREAFF.